This is a list of T cell receptor beta chains from one sample in a study of technical replicates of blood from a handful of donors. Measured with immunoSEQ multiplex PCR; TCRdb has only the in-frame clones, and not every one. The sample contains about 70,000 clones, approximately 96% of which appear only once. Sequenced: T cells isolated from PBMCs. These receptor sequences come from a human donor in good health. The CDR3 runs from the conserved cysteine through the conserved F or W. Fields, in order: J gene, clone size, CDR3 length, V gene, D gene, CDR3 protein. A D gene is named only where the DNA matches it firmly. Size values are once, few and many counts, or a class for expanded clones, and some rows have none.

j_call: TRBJ1-1; clone_size: -; cdr3_length: 15; v_call: TRBV5-1; d_call: -; cdr3_aa: CASRRDAASNTEAFF
j_call: TRBJ1-1; clone_size: -; cdr3_length: 14; v_call: TRBV15; d_call: -; cdr3_aa: CATSRDRQGTEAFF
j_call: TRBJ2-7; clone_size: -; cdr3_length: 16; v_call: TRBV7-9; d_call: -; cdr3_aa: CASSLVLSASSYEQYF
j_call: TRBJ2-7; clone_size: once; cdr3_length: 12; v_call: TRBV10-3; d_call: -; cdr3_aa: CAISESPPEQYF
j_call: TRBJ2-1; clone_size: -; cdr3_length: 11; v_call: TRBV7-9; d_call: -; cdr3_aa: CASSLAFEQFF
j_call: TRBJ2-7; clone_size: -; cdr3_length: 14; v_call: TRBV6-1; d_call: -; cdr3_aa: CASSDRDTYYEQYF
j_call: TRBJ2-5; clone_size: -; cdr3_length: 13; v_call: TRBV4-2; d_call: -; cdr3_aa: CASSQEGGETQYF
j_call: TRBJ2-3; clone_size: -; cdr3_length: 16; v_call: TRBV5-6; d_call: -; cdr3_aa: CASSHPRRDSLDTQYF
j_call: TRBJ1-6; clone_size: -; cdr3_length: 15; v_call: TRBV6-6; d_call: TRBD1; cdr3_aa: CASKKPGQGYSPLHF
j_call: TRBJ2-3; clone_size: -; cdr3_length: 13; v_call: TRBV7-2; d_call: -; cdr3_aa: CASSARSTDTQYF
j_call: TRBJ2-1; clone_size: once; cdr3_length: 15; v_call: TRBV7-9; d_call: TRBD2; cdr3_aa: CASSPTGGPYNEQFF
j_call: TRBJ1-1; clone_size: -; cdr3_length: 13; v_call: TRBV13; d_call: -; cdr3_aa: CASSLGRDTEAFF
j_call: TRBJ1-2; clone_size: -; cdr3_length: 19; v_call: TRBV7-9; d_call: TRBD1; cdr3_aa: CASSNRDQQGWATTYGYTF
j_call: TRBJ1-1; clone_size: -; cdr3_length: 15; v_call: TRBV27; d_call: -; cdr3_aa: CASSLYLAGNTEAFF
j_call: TRBJ2-1; clone_size: -; cdr3_length: 12; v_call: TRBV4-2; d_call: -; cdr3_aa: CASSHGVDEQFF
j_call: TRBJ1-5; clone_size: -; cdr3_length: 15; v_call: TRBV7-8; d_call: -; cdr3_aa: CASSLYQGTDQPQHF
j_call: TRBJ2-7; clone_size: -; cdr3_length: 13; v_call: TRBV28; d_call: -; cdr3_aa: CASFRDTSYEQYF
j_call: TRBJ1-1; clone_size: -; cdr3_length: 13; v_call: TRBV6-5; d_call: -; cdr3_aa: CASSYGRATEAFF
j_call: TRBJ1-1; clone_size: -; cdr3_length: 14; v_call: TRBV7-8; d_call: TRBD1; cdr3_aa: CASTESTGGTEAFF
j_call: TRBJ1-1; clone_size: -; cdr3_length: 17; v_call: TRBV6-1; d_call: -; cdr3_aa: CASSEARGPGRHTEAFF
j_call: TRBJ1-5; clone_size: once; cdr3_length: 12; v_call: TRBV19; d_call: -; cdr3_aa: CASTGSKQPQHF
j_call: TRBJ2-6; clone_size: -; cdr3_length: 17; v_call: TRBV5-1; d_call: -; cdr3_aa: CASSPRVTASGANVLTF
j_call: TRBJ1-2; clone_size: -; cdr3_length: 15; v_call: TRBV14; d_call: -; cdr3_aa: CASSQEQGVFYGYTF
j_call: TRBJ2-1; clone_size: -; cdr3_length: 15; v_call: TRBV7-9; d_call: TRBD1; cdr3_aa: CASSPGRGPYNEQFF
j_call: TRBJ2-3; clone_size: -; cdr3_length: 14; v_call: TRBV7-9; d_call: -; cdr3_aa: CASSLAWRTDTQYF
j_call: TRBJ2-7; clone_size: once; cdr3_length: 13; v_call: TRBV13; d_call: TRBD1; cdr3_aa: CASSSGQGYEQYF
j_call: TRBJ1-4; clone_size: -; cdr3_length: 12; v_call: TRBV29-1; d_call: TRBD1; cdr3_aa: CSVAGGTEKLFF
j_call: TRBJ2-5; clone_size: few; cdr3_length: 12; v_call: TRBV30; d_call: -; cdr3_aa: CAWTQNQETQYF
j_call: TRBJ2-3; clone_size: once; cdr3_length: 14; v_call: TRBV5-1; d_call: -; cdr3_aa: CASSSGTMTGSQYF
j_call: TRBJ2-1; clone_size: once; cdr3_length: 15; v_call: TRBV6-6; d_call: -; cdr3_aa: CASSLGTLRNNEQFF
j_call: TRBJ1-1; clone_size: once; cdr3_length: 15; v_call: TRBV5-1; d_call: -; cdr3_aa: CASSFTETVNTEAFF
j_call: TRBJ2-7; clone_size: -; cdr3_length: 14; v_call: TRBV6-1; d_call: TRBD1; cdr3_aa: CASRYRDRTYEQYF
j_call: TRBJ1-5; clone_size: -; cdr3_length: 18; v_call: TRBV16; d_call: TRBD1; cdr3_aa: CASSQSEGQLNSNQPQHF
j_call: TRBJ2-2; clone_size: once; cdr3_length: 18; v_call: TRBV25-1; d_call: -; cdr3_aa: CASSDPKPGLPPTGELFF
j_call: TRBJ2-7; clone_size: -; cdr3_length: 14; v_call: TRBV27; d_call: TRBD2; cdr3_aa: CASSLAGGPYEQYF
j_call: TRBJ2-2; clone_size: -; cdr3_length: 14; v_call: TRBV27; d_call: TRBD2; cdr3_aa: CASRRERITGELFF
j_call: TRBJ2-1; clone_size: -; cdr3_length: 18; v_call: TRBV9; d_call: -; cdr3_aa: CASSVDPMSDSHYNEQFF
j_call: TRBJ2-1; clone_size: once; cdr3_length: 16; v_call: TRBV11-3; d_call: TRBD2; cdr3_aa: CASSLDHSGGAGEQFF
j_call: TRBJ2-5; clone_size: -; cdr3_length: 14; v_call: TRBV5-1; d_call: -; cdr3_aa: CASSLGHYGETQYF
j_call: TRBJ1-1; clone_size: -; cdr3_length: 15; v_call: TRBV11-2; d_call: -; cdr3_aa: CASSFRPTANTEAFF
j_call: TRBJ2-3; clone_size: -; cdr3_length: 13; v_call: TRBV2; d_call: -; cdr3_aa: CASTVRNTDTQYF
j_call: TRBJ1-1; clone_size: -; cdr3_length: 14; v_call: TRBV5-1; d_call: -; cdr3_aa: CASSWGVGNTEAFF
j_call: TRBJ2-3; clone_size: -; cdr3_length: 14; v_call: TRBV6-1; d_call: TRBD2; cdr3_aa: CASSPGLATDTQYF
j_call: TRBJ2-1; clone_size: -; cdr3_length: 13; v_call: TRBV4-2; d_call: -; cdr3_aa: CASSLSYENEQFF
j_call: TRBJ1-4; clone_size: once; cdr3_length: 15; v_call: TRBV4-1; d_call: -; cdr3_aa: CASSQVGGGNEKLFF
j_call: TRBJ2-6; clone_size: few; cdr3_length: 15; v_call: TRBV15; d_call: -; cdr3_aa: CATSSPSSGANVLTF
j_call: TRBJ2-1; clone_size: once; cdr3_length: 14; v_call: TRBV5-4; d_call: -; cdr3_aa: CASSPAADYNEQFF
j_call: TRBJ1-6; clone_size: -; cdr3_length: 15; v_call: TRBV6-1; d_call: -; cdr3_aa: CASSEIRGDNSPLHF
j_call: TRBJ2-6; clone_size: -; cdr3_length: 16; v_call: TRBV2; d_call: -; cdr3_aa: CASIGSSGSGANVLTF